Listed below are T cell receptor beta chains from one sample, sequenced in a study of blood T cell repertoires in COVID-19. Only in-frame clones appear in the TCRdb table, and some are missing; sequencing was by immunoSEQ multiplex PCR. Of about 200,000 clones in the sample, roughly 85% were seen once. The material sequenced was peripheral blood. The origin of the receptors is a man aged 30 to 39 who had recovered from COVID-19. Each CDR3 is given without its conserved first and last residue. Rows give clone size only sometimes, using once, few, many, or a class for an expanded clone.

j_call v_call clone_size cdr3_aa
TRBJ1-3 TRBV7-9 - AGTQGAENTIY
TRBJ2-5 TRBV4-2 - ASSQAQGPQETQY
TRBJ2-7 TRBV18 - ASSRGGERYEQY
TRBJ1-1 TRBV19 - ASKRTGRGNTEAF
TRBJ2-5 TRBV15 - ATSFLAGAAETQY
TRBJ2-3 TRBV24-1 - ATSDWPSTDTQY
TRBJ2-5 TRBV4-1 - ASSQAGGLYQETQY
TRBJ2-7 TRBV6-1 - ASSEGQGVAYEQY
TRBJ2-2 TRBV9 medium-sized ASSVGTEGTGELF
TRBJ1-1 TRBV5-4 - ASSLDSMNTEAF
TRBJ1-2 TRBV29-1 - SVRQGRDGYT
TRBJ1-3 TRBV13 - ASSTRQGRSGNTIY
TRBJ2-7 TRBV4-1 - ASSPVKGREGEQY
TRBJ1-5 TRBV28 - ASSLGQGYRQPQH
TRBJ2-5 TRBV24-1 - ATSDLTPGQEETQY
TRBJ2-3 TRBV3-1/TRBV3-2 - ASSQPLGGADTQY
TRBJ2-4 TRBV3-1/TRBV3-2 - ASSQERRPVFLAKNIQY
TRBJ2-4 TRBV29-1 - SVAGELAKNIQY
TRBJ1-5 TRBV5-1 once ASSLGGDSNQPQH
TRBJ2-2 TRBV3-1/TRBV3-2 - ASSQDLTGAGELF
TRBJ1-2 TRBV5-5 - ASSFGQGANGYT
TRBJ1-5 TRBV11-2 - ASTQGGNQPQH
TRBJ2-1 TRBV3-1/TRBV3-2 - ASSRGGEQF
TRBJ1-1 TRBV9 - ASSARGQGGNTEAF
TRBJ2-7 TRBV5-5 once ASSNRILSYEQY
TRBJ2-3 TRBV5-1 - ASRGQTGVGDTQY
TRBJ1-6 TRBV7-6 - ASSLLGQGIRYNSPLH
TRBJ1-1 TRBV30 few AWSVSGGTEAF
TRBJ1-5 TRBV5-6 - ASSSYDRVGQPQH
TRBJ2-7 TRBV20-1 - SASGNIRLDYEQY
TRBJ2-3 TRBV4-2 few ASSQVESDTQY
TRBJ2-1 TRBV12-2 once APHSPYNEQF
TRBJ2-7 TRBV18 - ASSPGQGIWEQY
TRBJ2-5 TRBV7-8 - ASSRRKEARETQY
TRBJ1-1 TRBV27 - ASSFTGFGTEAF
TRBJ1-2 TRBV25-1 few ASSPDTNYGYT
TRBJ1-2 TRBV18 many ASSPGDRAVNYGYT
TRBJ1-4 TRBV5-6 - ASSGTDLNEKLF
TRBJ2-1 TRBV5-6 once ASSLVGTGYNEQF
TRBJ2-5 TRBV5-4 - ASSPQRKQETQY
TRBJ2-5 TRBV19 once ASQPAGRQETQY
TRBJ1-4 TRBV11-2 - ASARGTGREKLF
TRBJ2-7 TRBV19 once ASSRQNYEQY
TRBJ2-2 TRBV5-4 - ASSVDYNTGELF
TRBJ1-4 TRBV18 - ASSPVGVNEKLF
TRBJ1-1 TRBV19 - ASSRGYGSGEAF
TRBJ2-2 TRBV7-8 - ASSRGTGNTGELF
TRBJ1-6 TRBV6-2/TRBV6-3 - ASSPPLPGQTRVSPLH
TRBJ1-3 TRBV9 - ASSVSVTAAGNTIY
TRBJ1-6 TRBV4-3 - ASSLQNPTGVYNSPLH
TRBJ1-4 TRBV7-2 - ASSNTNNEKLF
TRBJ1-5 TRBV11-2 - ASSLAGQPQH
TRBJ1-5 TRBV6-1 - ASSEDRRYSNQPQH
TRBJ1-6 TRBV9 - ASSVGVTGTGEVRSLH
TRBJ1-2 TRBV7-9 - ASSLDSYIGYT
TRBJ2-7 TRBV9 - ASSYESRGYEQY
TRBJ2-7 TRBV18 - ASSPGTGDHYYEQY